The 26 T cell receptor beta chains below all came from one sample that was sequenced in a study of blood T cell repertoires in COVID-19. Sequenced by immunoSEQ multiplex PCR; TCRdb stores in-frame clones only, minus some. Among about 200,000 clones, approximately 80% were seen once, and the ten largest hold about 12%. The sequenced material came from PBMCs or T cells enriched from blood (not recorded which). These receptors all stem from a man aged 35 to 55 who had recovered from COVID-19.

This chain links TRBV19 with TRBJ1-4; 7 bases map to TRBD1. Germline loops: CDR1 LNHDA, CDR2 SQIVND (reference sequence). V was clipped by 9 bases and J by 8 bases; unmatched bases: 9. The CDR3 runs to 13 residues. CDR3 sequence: CASSTGKEEKLFF. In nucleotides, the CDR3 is TGTGCCAGCTCGACAGGGAAGGAGGAAAAACTGTTTTTT.

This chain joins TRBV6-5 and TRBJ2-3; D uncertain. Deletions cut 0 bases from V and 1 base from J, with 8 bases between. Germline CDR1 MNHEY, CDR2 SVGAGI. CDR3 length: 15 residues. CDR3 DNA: TGTGCCAGCAGTTACTCGGCCATCCGCACAGATACGCAGTATTTT. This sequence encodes CASSYSAIRTDTQYF.

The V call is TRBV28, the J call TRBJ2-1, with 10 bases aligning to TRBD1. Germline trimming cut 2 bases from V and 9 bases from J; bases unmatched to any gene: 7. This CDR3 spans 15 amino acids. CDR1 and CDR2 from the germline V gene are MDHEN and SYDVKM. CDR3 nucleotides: TGTGCCAGCAGTTTAAGACAGGGGGCGGGGGTTGAGCAGTTCTTC. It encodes CASSLRQGAGVEQFF.

The CDR3 DNA is TGTGCCAGCAGCCCACAACAGGGTTATGATGGCTACACCTTC. The encoded protein is CASSPQQGYDGYTF. The chain combines TRBV3-1 (or the pseudogene TRBV3-2) with TRBJ1-2, with TRBD1 as a possible D gene (6 bases). With 4 bases removed from V and 6 bases from J, the gap between germline ends came to 15 bases. Germline V CDR1 and CDR2: LGHDT, YNNKEL (reference sequence). The CDR3 loop spans 14 amino acids.

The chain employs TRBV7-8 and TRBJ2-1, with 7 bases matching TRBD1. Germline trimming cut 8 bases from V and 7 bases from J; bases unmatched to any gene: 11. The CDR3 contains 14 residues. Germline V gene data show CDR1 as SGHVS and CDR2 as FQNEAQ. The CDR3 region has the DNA TGTGCCAGCGCCAGGGGGATTTTGCGGAATGAGCAGTTCTTC. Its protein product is CASARGILRNEQFF.

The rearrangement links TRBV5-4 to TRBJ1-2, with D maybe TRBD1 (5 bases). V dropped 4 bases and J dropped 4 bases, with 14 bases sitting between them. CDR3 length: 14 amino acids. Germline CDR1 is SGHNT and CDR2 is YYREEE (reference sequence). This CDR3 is CASSLGGRGYGYTF. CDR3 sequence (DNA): TGTGCCAGCAGCCTGGGGGGGAGGGGCTATGGCTACACCTTC.

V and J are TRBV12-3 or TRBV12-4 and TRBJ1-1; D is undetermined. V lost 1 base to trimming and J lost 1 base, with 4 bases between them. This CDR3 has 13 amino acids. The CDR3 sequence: CASSLGQNTEAFF. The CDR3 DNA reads TGTGCCAGCAGTTTAGGGCAGAACACTGAAGCTTTCTTT.

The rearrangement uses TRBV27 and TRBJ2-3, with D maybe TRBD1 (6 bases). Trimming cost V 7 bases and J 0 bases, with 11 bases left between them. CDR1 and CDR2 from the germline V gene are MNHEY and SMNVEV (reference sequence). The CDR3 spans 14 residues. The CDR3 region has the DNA TGTGCCAGCACCCGACAGGTCAGCACAGATACGCAGTATTTT. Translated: CASTRQVSTDTQYF.

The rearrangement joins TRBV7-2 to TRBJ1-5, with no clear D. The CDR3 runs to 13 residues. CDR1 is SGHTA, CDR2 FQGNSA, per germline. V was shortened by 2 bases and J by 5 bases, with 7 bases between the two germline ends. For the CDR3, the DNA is TGTGCCAGCAGCTTATTCCGAGATCAGCCCCAGCATTTT. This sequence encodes CASSLFRDQPQHF. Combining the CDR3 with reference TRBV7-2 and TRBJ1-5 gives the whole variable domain GAGVSQSPSNKVTEKGKDVELRCDPISGHTALYWYRQSLGQGLEFLIYFQGNSAPDKSGLPSDRFSAERTGGSVSTLTIQRTQQEDSAVYLCASSLFRDQPQHFGDGTRLSIL.

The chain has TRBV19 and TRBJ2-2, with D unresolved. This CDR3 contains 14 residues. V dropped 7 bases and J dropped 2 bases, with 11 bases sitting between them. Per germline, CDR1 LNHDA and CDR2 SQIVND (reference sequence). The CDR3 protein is CASKQTPNTGELFF. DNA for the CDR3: TGTGCCAGTAAACAGACACCCAACACCGGGGAGCTGTTTTTT.

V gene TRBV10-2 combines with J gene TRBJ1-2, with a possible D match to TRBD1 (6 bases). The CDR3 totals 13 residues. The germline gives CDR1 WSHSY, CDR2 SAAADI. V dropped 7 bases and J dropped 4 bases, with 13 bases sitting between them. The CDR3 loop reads CASTTRDIYGYTF. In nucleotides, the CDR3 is TGCGCCAGCACCACCCGGGACATCTATGGCTACACCTTC.

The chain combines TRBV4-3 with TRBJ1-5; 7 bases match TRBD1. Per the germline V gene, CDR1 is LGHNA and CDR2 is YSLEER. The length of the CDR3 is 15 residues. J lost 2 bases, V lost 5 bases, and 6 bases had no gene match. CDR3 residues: CASSAQGVGNQPQHF. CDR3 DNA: TGCGCCAGCAGCGCTCAGGGGGTAGGCAATCAGCCCCAGCATTTT.

The CDR3 bases are TGTGCCAGCAGTTTATACAGACCCTTCCAACGAGCTTTCTTT. It encodes CASSLYRPFQRAFF. The chain couples TRBV28 to TRBJ1-1; D is unclear. Germline V gene data show CDR1 as MDHEN and CDR2 as SYDVKM. V gave up 1 base and J gave up 10 bases, with 16 bases separating them. The CDR3 totals 14 residues.

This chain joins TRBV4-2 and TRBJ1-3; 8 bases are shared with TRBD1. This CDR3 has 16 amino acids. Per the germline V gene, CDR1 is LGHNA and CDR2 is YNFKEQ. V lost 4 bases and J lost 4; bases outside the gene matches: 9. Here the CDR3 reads CASSPAGGAAGNTIYF. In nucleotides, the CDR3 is TGTGCCAGCAGCCCGGCAGGGGGCGCGGCCGGAAACACCATATATTTT.

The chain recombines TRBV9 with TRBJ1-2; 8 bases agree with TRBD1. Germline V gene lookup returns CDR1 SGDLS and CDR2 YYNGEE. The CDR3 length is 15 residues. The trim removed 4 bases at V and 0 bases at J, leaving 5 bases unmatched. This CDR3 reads CASSLGTGTNYGYTF. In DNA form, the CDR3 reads TGTGCCAGCAGCCTCGGGACAGGTACTAACTATGGCTACACCTTC.

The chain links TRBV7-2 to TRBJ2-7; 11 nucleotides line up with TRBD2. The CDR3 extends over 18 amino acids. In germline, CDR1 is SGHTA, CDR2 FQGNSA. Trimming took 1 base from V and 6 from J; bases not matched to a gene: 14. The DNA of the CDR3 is TGTGCCAGCAGCTTAGAACTAGCGGGAGTGGCCCCTTGGGTCGAGCAGTACTTC. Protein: CASSLELAGVAPWVEQYF.

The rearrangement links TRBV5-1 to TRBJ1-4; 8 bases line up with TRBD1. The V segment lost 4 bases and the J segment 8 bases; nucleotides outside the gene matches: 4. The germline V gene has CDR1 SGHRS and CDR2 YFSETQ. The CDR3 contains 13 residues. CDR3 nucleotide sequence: TGCGCCAGCAGCACCGGGACAGGAGAAAAACTGTTTTTT. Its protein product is CASSTGTGEKLFF.

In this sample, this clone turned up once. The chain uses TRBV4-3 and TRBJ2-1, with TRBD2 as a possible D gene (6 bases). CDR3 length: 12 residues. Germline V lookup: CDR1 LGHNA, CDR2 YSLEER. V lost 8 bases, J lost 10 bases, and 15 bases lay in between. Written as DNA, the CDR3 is TGCGCCAGCTCACGGGGGAGCAGAGAGCAGTTCTTC. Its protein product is CASSRGSREQFF.

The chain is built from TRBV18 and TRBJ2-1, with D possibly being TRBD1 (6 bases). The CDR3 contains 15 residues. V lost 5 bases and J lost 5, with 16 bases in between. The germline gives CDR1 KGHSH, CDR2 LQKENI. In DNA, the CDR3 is TGTGCCAGCTCAGAATATGACAGGTCGAACAATGAGCAGTTCTTC. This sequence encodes CASSEYDRSNNEQFF.

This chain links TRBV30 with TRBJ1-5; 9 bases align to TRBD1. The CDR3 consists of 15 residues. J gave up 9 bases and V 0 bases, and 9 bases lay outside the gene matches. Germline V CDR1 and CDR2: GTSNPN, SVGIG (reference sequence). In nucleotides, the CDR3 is TGTGCCTGGAGTGTAGGAGGGACAGGGAGTTGGCCCCAGCATTTT. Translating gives CAWSVGGTGSWPQHF.

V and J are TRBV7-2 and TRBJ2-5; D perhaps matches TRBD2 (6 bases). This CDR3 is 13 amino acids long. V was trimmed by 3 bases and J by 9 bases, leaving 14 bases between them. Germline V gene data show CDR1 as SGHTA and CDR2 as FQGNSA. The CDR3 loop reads CASSFEASGAQYF. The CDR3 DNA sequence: TGTGCCAGCAGCTTTGAAGCGTCGGGGGCCCAGTACTTC.

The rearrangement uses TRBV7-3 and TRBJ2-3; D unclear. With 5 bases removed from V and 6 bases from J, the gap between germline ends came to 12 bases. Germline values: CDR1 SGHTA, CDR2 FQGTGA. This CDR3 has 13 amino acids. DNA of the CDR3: TGTGCCAGCAGCCCGACGGGTCGGGATACGCAGTATTTT. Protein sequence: CASSPTGRDTQYF.

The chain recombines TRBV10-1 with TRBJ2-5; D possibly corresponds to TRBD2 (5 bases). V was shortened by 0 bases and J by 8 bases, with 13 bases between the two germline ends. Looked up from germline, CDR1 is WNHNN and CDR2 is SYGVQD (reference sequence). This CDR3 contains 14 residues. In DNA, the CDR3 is TGCGCCAGCAGTGAGTCGCAGGCGCGGGTTACCCAGTACTTC. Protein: CASSESQARVTQYF.

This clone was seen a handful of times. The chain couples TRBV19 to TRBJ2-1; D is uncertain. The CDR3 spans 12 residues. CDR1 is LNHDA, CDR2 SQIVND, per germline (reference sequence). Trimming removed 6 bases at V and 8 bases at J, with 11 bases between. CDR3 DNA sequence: TGTGCCAGTAGCATTTTTACGGATGAGCAGTTCTTC. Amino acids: CASSIFTDEQFF.

CDR3 protein: CASSSTQASNQPQHF. DNA for the CDR3: TGTGCCAGCAGTTCTACCCAGGCTAGCAATCAGCCCCAGCATTTT. The chain combines TRBV6-5 with TRBJ1-5, with D hard to call. Trimming removed 4 bases at V and 0 bases at J, with 10 bases between. Germline lookup yields CDR1 MNHEY and CDR2 SVGAGI. The CDR3 is made up of 15 amino acids.

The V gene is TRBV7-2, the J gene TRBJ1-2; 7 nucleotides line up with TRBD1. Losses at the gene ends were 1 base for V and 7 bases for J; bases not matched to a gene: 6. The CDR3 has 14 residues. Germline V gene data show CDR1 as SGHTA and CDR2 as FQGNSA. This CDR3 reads CASSLDDRDAGYTF. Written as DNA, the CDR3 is TGTGCCAGCAGCTTAGACGACAGGGATGCTGGCTACACCTTC.